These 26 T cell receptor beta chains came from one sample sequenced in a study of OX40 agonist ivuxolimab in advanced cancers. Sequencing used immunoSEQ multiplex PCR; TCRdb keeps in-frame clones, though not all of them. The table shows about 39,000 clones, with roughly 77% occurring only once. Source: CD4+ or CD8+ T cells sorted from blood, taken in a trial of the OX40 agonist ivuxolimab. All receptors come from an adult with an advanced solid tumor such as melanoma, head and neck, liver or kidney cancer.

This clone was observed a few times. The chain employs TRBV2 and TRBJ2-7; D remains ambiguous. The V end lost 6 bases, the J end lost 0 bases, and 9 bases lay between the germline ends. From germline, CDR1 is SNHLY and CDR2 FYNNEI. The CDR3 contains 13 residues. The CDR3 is CASSPLPSYEQYV. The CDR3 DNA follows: TGTGCCAGCAGCCCGCTTCCCTCCTACGAGCAGTACGTC.

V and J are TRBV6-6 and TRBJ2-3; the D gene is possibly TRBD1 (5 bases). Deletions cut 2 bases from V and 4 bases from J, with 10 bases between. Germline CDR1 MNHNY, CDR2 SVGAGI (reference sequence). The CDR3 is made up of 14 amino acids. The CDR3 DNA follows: TGTGCCAGCAGTTACGCCGACAGCTCAGATACGCAGTATTTT. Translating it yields CASSYADSSDTQYF.

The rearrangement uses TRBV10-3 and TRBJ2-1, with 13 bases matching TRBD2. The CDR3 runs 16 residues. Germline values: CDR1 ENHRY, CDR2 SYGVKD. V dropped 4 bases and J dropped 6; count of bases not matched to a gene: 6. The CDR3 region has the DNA TGTGCCATCAGTGGGACTAGCGGGAGACTTGGCAATGAGCAGTTCTTC. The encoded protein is CAISGTSGRLGNEQFF.

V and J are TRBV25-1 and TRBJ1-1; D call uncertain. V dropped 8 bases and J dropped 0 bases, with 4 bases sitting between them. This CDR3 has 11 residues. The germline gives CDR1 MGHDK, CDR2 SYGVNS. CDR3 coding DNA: TGTGCCAGCCTGGTGAACACTGAAGCTTTCTTT. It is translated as CASLVNTEAFF.

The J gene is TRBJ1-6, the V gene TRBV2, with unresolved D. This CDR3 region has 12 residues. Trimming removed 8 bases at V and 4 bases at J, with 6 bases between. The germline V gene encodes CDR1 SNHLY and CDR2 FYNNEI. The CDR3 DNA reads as TGTGCCAGCCAGGTTTATAATTCACCCCTCCACTTT. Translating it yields CASQVYNSPLHF. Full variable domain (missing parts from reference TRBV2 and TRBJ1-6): EPEVTQTPSHQVTQMGQEVILRCVPISNHLYFYWYRQILGQKVEFLVSFYNNEISEKSEIFDDQFSVERPDGSNFTLKIRSTKLEDSAMYFCASQVYNSPLHFGNGTRLTVT.

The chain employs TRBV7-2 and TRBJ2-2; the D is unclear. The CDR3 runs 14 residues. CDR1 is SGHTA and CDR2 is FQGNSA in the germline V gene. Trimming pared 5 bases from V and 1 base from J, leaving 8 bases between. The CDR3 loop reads CASSTNQNTGELFF. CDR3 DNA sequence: TGTGCCAGCAGCACCAACCAGAACACCGGGGAGCTGTTTTTT.

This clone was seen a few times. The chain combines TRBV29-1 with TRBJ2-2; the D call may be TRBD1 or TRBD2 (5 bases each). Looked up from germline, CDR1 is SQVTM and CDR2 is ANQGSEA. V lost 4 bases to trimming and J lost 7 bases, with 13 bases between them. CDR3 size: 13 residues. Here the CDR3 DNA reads TGCAGCGTTGCGGGGACCCCAGGCGGGGAGCTGTTTTTT. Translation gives CSVAGTPGGELFF.

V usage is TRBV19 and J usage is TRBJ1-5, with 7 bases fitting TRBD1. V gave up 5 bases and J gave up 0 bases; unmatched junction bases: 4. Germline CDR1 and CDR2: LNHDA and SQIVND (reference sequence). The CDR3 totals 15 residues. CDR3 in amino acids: CASSPQGYSNQPQHF. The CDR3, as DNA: TGTGCCAGTAGTCCACAGGGGTATAGCAATCAGCCCCAGCATTTT.

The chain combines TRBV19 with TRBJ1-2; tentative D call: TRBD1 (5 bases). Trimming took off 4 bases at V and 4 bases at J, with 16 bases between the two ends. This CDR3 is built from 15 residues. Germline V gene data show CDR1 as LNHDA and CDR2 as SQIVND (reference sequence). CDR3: CASSRGGGTAYGYTF. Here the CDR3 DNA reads TGTGCCAGTAGTAGGGGCGGGGGGACGGCCTATGGCTACACCTTC.

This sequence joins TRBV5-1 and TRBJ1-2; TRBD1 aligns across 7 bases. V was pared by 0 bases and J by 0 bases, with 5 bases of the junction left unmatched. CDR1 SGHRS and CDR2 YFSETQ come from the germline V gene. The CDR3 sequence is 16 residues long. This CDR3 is CASSLAPGTANYGYTF. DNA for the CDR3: TGCGCCAGCAGCTTGGCCCCAGGGACAGCTAACTATGGCTACACCTTC.

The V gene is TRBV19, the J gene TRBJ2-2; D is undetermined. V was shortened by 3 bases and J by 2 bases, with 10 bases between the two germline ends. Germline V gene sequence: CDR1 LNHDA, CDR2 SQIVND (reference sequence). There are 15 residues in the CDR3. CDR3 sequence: CASSIRLTNTGELFF. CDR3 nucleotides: TGTGCCAGTAGTATCCGCCTAACTAACACCGGGGAGCTGTTTTTT.

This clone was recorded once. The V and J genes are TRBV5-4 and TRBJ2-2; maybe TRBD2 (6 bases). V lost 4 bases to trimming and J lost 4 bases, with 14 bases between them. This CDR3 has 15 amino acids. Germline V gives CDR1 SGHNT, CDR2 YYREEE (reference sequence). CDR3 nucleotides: TGTGCCAGCAGCCTGTCTCTCGGGGGCACCGGGGAGCTGTTTTTT. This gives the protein CASSLSLGGTGELFF.

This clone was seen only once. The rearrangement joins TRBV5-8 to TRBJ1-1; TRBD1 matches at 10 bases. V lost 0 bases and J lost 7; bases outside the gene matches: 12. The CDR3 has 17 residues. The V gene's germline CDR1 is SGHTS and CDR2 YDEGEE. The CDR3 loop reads CASSLEGLGQGGSEAFF. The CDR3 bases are TGTGCCAGCAGCTTGGAGGGTCTAGGACAGGGGGGTAGTGAAGCTTTCTTT.

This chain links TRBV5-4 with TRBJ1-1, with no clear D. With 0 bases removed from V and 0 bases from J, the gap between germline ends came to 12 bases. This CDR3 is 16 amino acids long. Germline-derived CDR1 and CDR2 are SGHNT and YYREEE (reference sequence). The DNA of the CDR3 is TGTGCCAGCAGCTTGGGGGGTCCGGGTTTGAACACTGAAGCTTTCTTT. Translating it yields CASSLGGPGLNTEAFF.

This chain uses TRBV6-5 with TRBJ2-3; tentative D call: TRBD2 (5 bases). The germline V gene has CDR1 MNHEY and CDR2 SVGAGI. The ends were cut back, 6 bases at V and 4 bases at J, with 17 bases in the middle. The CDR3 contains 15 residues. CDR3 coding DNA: TGTGCCAGCAGGACACTAGAAAATCCCCCAGATACGCAGTATTTT. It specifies CASRTLENPPDTQYF.

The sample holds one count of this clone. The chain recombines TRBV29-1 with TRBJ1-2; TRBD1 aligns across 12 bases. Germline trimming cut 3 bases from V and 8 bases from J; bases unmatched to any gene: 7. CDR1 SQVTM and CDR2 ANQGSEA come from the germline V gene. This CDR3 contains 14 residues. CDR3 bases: TGCAGCGTTGATTCGGGACAGGGGGCGCGCGGCTACACCTTC. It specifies CSVDSGQGARGYTF.

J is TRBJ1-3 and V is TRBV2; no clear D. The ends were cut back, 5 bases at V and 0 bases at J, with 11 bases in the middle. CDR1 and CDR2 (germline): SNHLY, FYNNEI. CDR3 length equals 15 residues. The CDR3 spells CASSSSVFSGNTIYF. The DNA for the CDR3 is TGTGCCAGCAGTTCCTCCGTTTTCTCTGGAAACACCATATATTTT.

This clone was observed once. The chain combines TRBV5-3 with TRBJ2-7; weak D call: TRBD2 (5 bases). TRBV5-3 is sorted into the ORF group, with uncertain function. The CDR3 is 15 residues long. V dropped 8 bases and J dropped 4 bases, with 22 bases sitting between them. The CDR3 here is CASSQEREMGYEQYF. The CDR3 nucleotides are TGTGCCAGCAGCCAAGAGAGGGAGATGGGGTACGAGCAGTACTTC.

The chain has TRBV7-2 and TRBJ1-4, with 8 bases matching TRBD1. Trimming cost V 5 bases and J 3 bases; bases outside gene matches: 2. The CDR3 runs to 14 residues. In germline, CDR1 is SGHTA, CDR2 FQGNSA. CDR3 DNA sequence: TGTGCCAGCAGCCCGACAGGGGCTAATGAAAAACTGTTTTTT. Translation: CASSPTGANEKLFF.

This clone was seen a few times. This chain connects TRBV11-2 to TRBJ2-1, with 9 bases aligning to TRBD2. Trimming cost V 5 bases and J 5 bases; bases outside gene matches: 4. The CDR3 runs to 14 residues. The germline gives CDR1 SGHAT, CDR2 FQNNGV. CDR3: CASSPRLADNEQFF. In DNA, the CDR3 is TGTGCCAGCAGCCCCCGACTAGCGGACAATGAGCAGTTCTTC.

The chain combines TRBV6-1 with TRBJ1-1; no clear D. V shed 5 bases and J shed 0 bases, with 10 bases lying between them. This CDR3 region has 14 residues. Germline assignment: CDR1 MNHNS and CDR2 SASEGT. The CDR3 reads CASSYSRVNTEAFF. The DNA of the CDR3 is TGTGCCAGCAGTTATTCAAGGGTGAACACTGAAGCTTTCTTT.

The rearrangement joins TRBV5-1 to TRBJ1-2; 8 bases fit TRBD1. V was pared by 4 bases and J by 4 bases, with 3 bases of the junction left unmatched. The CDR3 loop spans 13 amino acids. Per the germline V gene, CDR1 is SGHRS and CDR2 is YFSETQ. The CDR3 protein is CASSRGQGYGYTF. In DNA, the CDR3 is TGCGCCAGCAGCCGCGGACAGGGCTATGGCTACACCTTC.

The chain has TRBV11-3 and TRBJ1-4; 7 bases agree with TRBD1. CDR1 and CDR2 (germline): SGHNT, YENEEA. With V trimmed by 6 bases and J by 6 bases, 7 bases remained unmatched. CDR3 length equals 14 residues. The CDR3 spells CASRRGGGDEKLFF. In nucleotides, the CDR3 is TGTGCCAGCAGAAGAGGGGGCGGGGATGAAAAACTGTTTTTT.

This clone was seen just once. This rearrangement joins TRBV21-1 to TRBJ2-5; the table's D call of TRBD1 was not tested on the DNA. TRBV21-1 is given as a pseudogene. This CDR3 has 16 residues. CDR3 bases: TGTGCCAGCAGCAAAGTGGGGGACAGTGTACAAGAGACCCAGTACTTC. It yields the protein CASSKVGDSVQETQYF.

CDR3 region: CASSMAGYSNQPQHF. In DNA, the CDR3 is TGTGCCAGTAGTATGGCGGGATATAGCAATCAGCCCCAGCATTTT. The J gene is TRBJ1-5, the V gene TRBV19; D is uncertain. The CDR3 contains 15 residues. Trimming stripped 3 bases from V and 0 bases from J, with 9 bases between. Germline V lookup: CDR1 LNHDA, CDR2 SQIVND (reference sequence).

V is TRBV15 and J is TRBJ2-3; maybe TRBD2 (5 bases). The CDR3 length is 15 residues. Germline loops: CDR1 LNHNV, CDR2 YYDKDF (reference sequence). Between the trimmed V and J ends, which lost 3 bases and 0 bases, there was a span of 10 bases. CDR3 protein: CATSSGLSSTDTQYF. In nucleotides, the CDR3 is TGTGCCACCAGCAGCGGACTTTCTAGCACAGATACGCAGTATTTT.